The following is a T cell receptor beta chain sequence with its context. Its specificity is not known. These data are taken from a study of T-cell memory formation after mild COVID-19. Findings of the study overall: Pre-infection memory carried some responding clones, suggesting that cross-reactive memory joined. CD8+ contracting clones occupied EMRA, while CD4+ ones occupied mainly CM and EM.

The V gene's germline CDR1 is MGHRA and CDR2 YSYEKL. The CDR3 totals 15 residues. Between the trimmed V and J ends, which lost 3 bases and 2 bases, there was a span of 12 bases. One entry per CDR3 protein results from TCRdb running MiXCR on the 5' RACE reads. In the table there are some 410,000 distinct CDR3 sequences, 20% to 25% of which are singletons. Material for sequencing was PBMCs or a T cell subset sorted from them (not recorded which). The receptor was isolated from an adult woman who had mild COVID-19 (a few samples of this study predate the infection). Cell type and time point are not known. The chain recombines TRBV4-1 with TRBJ2-3; D call uncertain. CDR3 in DNA: TGCGCCAGCAGCCAGAAGATGGCCCACACAGATACGCAGTATTTT. Translation gives CASSQKMAHTDTQYF.